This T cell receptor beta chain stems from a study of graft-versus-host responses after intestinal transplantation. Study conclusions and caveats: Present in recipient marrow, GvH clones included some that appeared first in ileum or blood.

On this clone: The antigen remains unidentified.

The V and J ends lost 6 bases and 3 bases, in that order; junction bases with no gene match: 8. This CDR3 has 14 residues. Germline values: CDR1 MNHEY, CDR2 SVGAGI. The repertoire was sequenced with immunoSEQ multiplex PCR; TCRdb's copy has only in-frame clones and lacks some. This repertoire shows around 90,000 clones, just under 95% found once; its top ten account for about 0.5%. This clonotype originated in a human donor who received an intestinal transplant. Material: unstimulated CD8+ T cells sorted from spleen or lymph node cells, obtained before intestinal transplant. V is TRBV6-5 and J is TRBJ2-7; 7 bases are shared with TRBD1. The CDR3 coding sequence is TGTGCCAGCAGCGTGACAGGGAATTTCTACGAGCAGTACTTC. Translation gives CASSVTGNFYEQYF.